Below, 21 T cell receptor beta chains from the same sample are listed, as sequenced in a study of beta chain features in type 1 diabetes. Every bit of the isolated RNA underwent reverse transcription, so sequencing read expressed TCRB transcripts. Repertoires were generated with immunoSEQ multiplex PCR, while TCRdb's copy carries only in-frame clones and drops some. This table holds 130,000 to 150,000 clones, roughly 48% found once. The sequenced sample was Tregs from blood. The receptors were gathered from a young man in good health.

The V gene is TRBV4-3, the J gene TRBJ2-1; TRBD2 is a possible D gene (5 bases). Germline CDR1 is LGHNA and CDR2 is YSLEER. V shed 4 bases and J shed 10 bases, with 20 bases lying between them. The CDR3 contains 15 residues. The CDR3 coding sequence is TGCGCCAGCAGCCTCCACCCCACTGGATCGGGAGAGCAGTTCTTC. Translated, it gives CASSLHPTGSGEQFF.

The chain employs TRBV21-1 and TRBJ2-4; the DNA was not compared with TRBD2, the D call given in the table. TRBV21-1 is an annotated pseudogene. This CDR3 is 17 amino acids long. CDR3 protein: CASIPLSGGVAKNIQYF. The CDR3 region has the DNA TGTGCCAGCATCCCACTATCCGGCGGGGTAGCCAAAAACATTCAGTACTTC.

V is TRBV18 and J is TRBJ2-7, with 9 bases that match TRBD1. V lost 4 bases, J lost 0 bases, and 7 bases stayed unmatched. Germline CDR1 KGHSH, CDR2 LQKENI. The CDR3 runs to 16 residues. CDR3 amino acids: CASSQPGQGLSYEQYF. CDR3 DNA sequence: TGTGCCAGCTCACAGCCGGGACAGGGCCTCTCCTACGAGCAGTACTTC. Supplemented by reference TRBV18 and TRBJ2-7, the full variable domain reads NAGVMQNPRHLVRRRGQEARLRCSPMKGHSHVYWYRQLPEEGLKFMVYLQKENIIDESGMPKERFSAEFPKEGPSILRIQQVVRGDSAAYFCASSQPGQGLSYEQYFGPGTRLTVT.

The rearrangement uses TRBV30 and TRBJ1-5; D gene ambiguous. V was trimmed by 2 bases and J by 7 bases, leaving 12 bases between them. The germline V gene encodes CDR1 GTSNPN and CDR2 SVGIG (reference sequence). This CDR3 contains 13 residues. The CDR3 nucleotides are TGTGCCTGGAGTCTGACTGGGGAGCAGCCCCAGCATTTT. It is translated as CAWSLTGEQPQHF.

The genes are TRBV5-6 and TRBJ1-6, with a tentative D call TRBD1 (5 bases). Germline loops: CDR1 SGHDT, CDR2 YYEEEE. The CDR3 length is 15 residues. V lost 0 bases, J lost 10 bases, and 14 bases lay in between. The CDR3 spells CASSLVPTVGSPLHF. CDR3 coding DNA: TGTGCCAGCAGCTTGGTCCCGACAGTTGGCTCACCCCTCCACTTT.

This clone was found a few times. The rearrangement links TRBV12-5 to TRBJ2-2; 8 positions agree with TRBD1. This CDR3 contains 15 residues. Germline-derived CDR1 and CDR2 are LGHNT and FRNRAP. V was clipped by 2 bases and J by 6 bases; unmatched bases: 5. The CDR3 loop reads CASGLLQGAAGELFF. DNA for the CDR3: TGTGCTAGTGGTTTGTTGCAGGGGGCTGCCGGGGAGCTGTTTTTT.

This clone appeared a few times. CDR3 protein: CASSLGTSGSRSEQFF. The CDR3 bases are TGTGCCAGCAGCCTCGGGACTAGCGGGAGTCGTAGTGAGCAGTTCTTC. This rearrangement joins TRBV14 to TRBJ2-1; the match to TRBD2 covers 14 bases. Germline trimming cut 4 bases from V and 9 bases from J; bases unmatched to any gene: 8. The CDR3 extends over 16 amino acids. Germline CDR1 and CDR2: SGHDN and FVKESK.

This rearrangement joins TRBV11-2 to TRBJ2-1, with D possibly matching TRBD1 (5 bases). Germline CDR1 SGHAT, CDR2 FQNNGV. Trimming left V 1 base short and J 8 bases short, with 12 bases between. The CDR3 runs to 14 residues. CDR3 nucleotides: TGTGCCAGCAGCTTAGTTTGGGGCTTCCATGAGCAGTTCTTC. Its protein product is CASSLVWGFHEQFF.

The chain combines TRBV4-3 with TRBJ1-2, with unresolved D. Trimming removed 0 bases at V and 10 bases at J, with 9 bases between. The CDR3 covers 12 residues. Per the germline V gene, CDR1 is LGHNA and CDR2 is YSLEER. The CDR3 loop is CASSQERRDYTF. The CDR3 region has the DNA TGCGCCAGCAGCCAAGAACGACGGGACTACACCTTC.

This clone was seen a few times. The rearrangement links TRBV19 to TRBJ1-5; D might be TRBD1 (6 bases). The CDR3 has 15 amino acids. Germline assignment: CDR1 LNHDA and CDR2 SQIVND (reference sequence). V was pared by 5 bases and J by 5 bases, with 16 bases between. CDR3 loop: CASSRSGGPYQPQHF. The CDR3 coding sequence is TGTGCCAGTAGTCGCTCGGGGGGGCCGTATCAGCCCCAGCATTTT.

V is TRBV7-3 and J is TRBJ2-5, with 11 bases that match TRBD1. CDR3 length: 14 residues. J was trimmed by 4 bases and V by 3 bases; bases with no gene match: 1. The germline V gene encodes CDR1 SGHTA and CDR2 FQGTGA. The CDR3 protein is CASSFGQGAETQYF. CDR3 DNA: TGTGCCAGCAGCTTCGGACAGGGGGCAGAGACCCAGTACTTC.

The chain combines TRBV6-5 with TRBJ1-2; D gene uncertain. The germline V gene has CDR1 MNHEY and CDR2 SVGAGI. V was pared by 0 bases and J by 2 bases, with 4 bases between. The CDR3 totals 13 residues. CDR3 sequence (DNA): TGTGCCAGCAGTTACTCGGGCAACTATGGCTACACCTTC. This encodes CASSYSGNYGYTF.

This sequence joins TRBV27 and TRBJ1-2; the match to TRBD1 covers 7 bases. The CDR3 consists of 13 residues. The V segment lost 6 bases and the J segment 8 bases; nucleotides outside the gene matches: 9. Looked up from germline, CDR1 is MNHEY and CDR2 is SMNVEV (reference sequence). The CDR3 region is CASSRDSLLGYTF. In DNA form, the CDR3 reads TGTGCCAGCAGCCGGGACAGCCTGTTGGGCTACACCTTC.

This clone has a single count. The rearrangement links TRBV29-1 to TRBJ1-1; 9 bases are shared with TRBD1. Trimming removed 7 bases from V and 1 base from J; junction bases left unmatched: 4. The CDR3 is 13 residues long. Germline CDR1 SQVTM, CDR2 ANQGSEA. As DNA, the CDR3 is TGCAGCGCTCAGGACAGGGGGAACACTGAAGCTTTCTTT. Protein product: CSAQDRGNTEAFF.

The V gene is TRBV19, the J gene TRBJ2-1, with 7 bases matching TRBD1. This CDR3 is 14 amino acids long. The germline CDR1 and CDR2 sequences are LNHDA and SQIVND (reference sequence). The junction had 9 bases not matched to a gene; V was cut back by 8 bases and J by 5 bases. CDR3 sequence reads: CASRVSQGNNEQFF. As DNA, the CDR3 is TGTGCCAGTCGAGTATCACAGGGGAACAATGAGCAGTTCTTC. Looking up the rest from reference TRBV19 and TRBJ2-1 gives the full variable domain: DGGITQSPKYLFRKEGQNVTLSCEQNLNHDAMYWYRQDPGQGLRLIYYSQIVNDFQKGDIAEGYSVSREKKESFPLTVTSAQKNPTAFYLCASRVSQGNNEQFFGPGTRLTVL.

This chain links TRBV9 with TRBJ2-1, with TRBD2 matching 12 bases. From germline, CDR1 is SGDLS and CDR2 YYNGEE. The J segment lost 7 bases and the V segment lost 0 bases, leaving 8 bases of the junction unmatched. The CDR3 length is 17 residues. CDR3 residues: CASSVDSLAGGRNEQFF. The CDR3 DNA follows: TGTGCCAGCAGCGTAGATTCACTAGCGGGGGGAAGGAATGAGCAGTTCTTC.

V is TRBV7-9 and J is TRBJ1-3; a weak D match, TRBD1 (5 bases). The germline V and J ends were trimmed by 5 bases and 0 bases, with 8 bases remaining between them. The CDR3 sequence is 14 residues long. The germline gives CDR1 SEHNR, CDR2 FQNEAQ (reference sequence). The CDR3, as DNA: TGTGCCAGCAGCACAGGATCCTCTGGAAACACCATATATTTT. Its translation: CASSTGSSGNTIYF.

The V call is TRBV30, the J call TRBJ1-1; D is undetermined. CDR3 size: 12 residues. Germline lookup yields CDR1 GTSNPN and CDR2 SVGIG (reference sequence). V dropped 4 bases and J dropped 1 base, with 7 bases sitting between them. The CDR3 protein is CAWTTSNTEAFF. CDR3 nucleotide sequence: TGTGCCTGGACGACATCGAACACTGAAGCTTTCTTT.

J is TRBJ2-7 and V is TRBV11-2; TRBD2 matches 8 bases. Germline CDR1 is SGHAT and CDR2 is FQNNGV. The CDR3 extends over 14 amino acids. J was trimmed by 6 bases and V by 4 bases; bases with no gene match: 8. The CDR3 loop is CASSYQLRGGEQYF. In DNA, the CDR3 is TGTGCCAGCAGCTACCAATTACGGGGGGGCGAGCAGTACTTC.

This clone was counted a few times. The chain joins TRBV18 to TRBJ2-7; TRBD2 aligns across 16 bases. The CDR3 is made up of 16 amino acids. The germline gives CDR1 KGHSH, CDR2 LQKENI. Trimming took 8 bases from V and 5 from J; bases not matched to a gene: 9. The DNA of the CDR3 is TGTGCCAGCGGACCGGGACTAGCGGGAGGGCCACACGAGCAGTACTTC. This encodes CASGPGLAGGPHEQYF.

The sample holds a few counts of this clone. The chain couples TRBV4-3 to TRBJ2-3; 11 bases align to TRBD2. The trim removed 0 bases at V and 2 bases at J, leaving 13 bases unmatched. The germline V gene has CDR1 LGHNA and CDR2 YSLEER. The CDR3 has 20 amino acids. The CDR3 reads CASSQDIWLAGGPDTDTQYF. CDR3 DNA sequence: TGCGCCAGCAGCCAAGATATTTGGCTAGCGGGAGGCCCCGACACAGATACGCAGTATTTT.